Following are 26 T cell receptor beta chains from one sample sequenced in a study of control samples from healthy donors and cancer patients (dated by TCRdb to about 2020). Library creation used the immunoSEQ multiplex PCR assay. TCRdb holds this immuneACCESS table with in-frame rearrangements only. Some clones are missing; in checked studies, unresolved V genes explain under half, and the rest has no known cause. This sample comprises 130,000 or so clones, 75% to 95% of them detected only once. The ten largest clones capture approximately 7.2% of the sample. Sequences were obtained from blood. Receptors were obtained from a man between 18 and 35 years old in good health.

The V gene is TRBV7-2, the J gene TRBJ2-3; D is ambiguous. CDR1 and CDR2 from the germline V gene are SGHTA and FQGNSA. The V and J ends lost 5 bases and 6 bases respectively, with 9 bases between them. CDR3 length: 12 amino acids. CDR3 sequence reads: CASSPMDDTQYF. CDR3 coding DNA: TGTGCCAGCAGCCCGATGGACGATACGCAGTATTTT.

The CDR3, as DNA: TGCGCCAGCAGCCCGGGACAGACGAACACCGGGGAGCTGTTTTTT. As protein: CASSPGQTNTGELFF. J is TRBJ2-2 and V is TRBV5-1; TRBD1 aligns across 7 bases. Germline lookup yields CDR1 SGHRS and CDR2 YFSETQ. CDR3 length: 15 amino acids. Trimming took 4 bases from V and 0 from J; bases not matched to a gene: 3.

V gene TRBV7-2 combines with J gene TRBJ2-7; D is undetermined. CDR1 and CDR2 (germline): SGHTA, FQGNSA. The CDR3 contains 15 residues. V was shortened by 1 base and J by 0 bases, with 10 bases between the two germline ends. The CDR3 DNA sequence: TGTGCCAGCAGCTTAGGTGGCCGAGACTCCTACGAGCAGTACTTC. This encodes CASSLGGRDSYEQYF.

V usage is TRBV5-1 and J usage is TRBJ1-2; D perhaps matches TRBD1 (5 bases). Deletions cut 4 bases from V and 5 bases from J, with 21 bases between. CDR3 size: 16 residues. CDR1 is SGHRS, CDR2 YFSETQ, per germline. CDR3 DNA: TGCGCCAGCAGCCCCGAAGGGAGGGGAGTTGGGTATGGCTACACCTTC. It is translated as CASSPEGRGVGYGYTF.

V usage is TRBV3-1 (or the pseudogene TRBV3-2) and J usage is TRBJ1-4; a weak D match, TRBD1 (6 bases). Trimming took off 4 bases at V and 8 bases at J, with 14 bases between the two ends. This CDR3 has 14 amino acids. Germline-derived CDR1 and CDR2 are LGHDT and YNNKEL (reference sequence). This CDR3 is CASSLGGTKEKLFF. In nucleotides, the CDR3 is TGTGCCAGCAGCCTTGGAGGGACAAAGGAAAAACTGTTTTTT.

The chain joins TRBV6-5 to TRBJ2-5; D might be TRBD2 (5 bases). Trimming shortened V by 0 bases and J by 5 bases, and 16 bases separated the two germline ends. Germline assignment: CDR1 MNHEY and CDR2 SVGAGI. The CDR3 covers 16 residues. This CDR3 is CASSYSISGRGETQYF. The CDR3, as DNA: TGTGCCAGCAGTTACTCGATTTCGGGCCGAGGGGAGACCCAGTACTTC.

V and J are TRBV5-5 and TRBJ1-1; D perhaps matches TRBD1 (6 bases). Trimming took off 5 bases at V and 0 bases at J, with 11 bases between the two ends. The CDR3 is made up of 14 amino acids. Germline CDR1 reads SGHKS; CDR2 reads YYEKEE (reference sequence). The CDR3 bases are TGTGCCAGCAGTAGAGGGGGATTGAACACTGAAGCTTTCTTT. It translates to CASSRGGLNTEAFF.

The rearrangement joins TRBV5-1 to TRBJ1-4, with 10 nucleotides matching TRBD1. Trimming cost V 3 bases and J 8 bases; bases outside gene matches: 4. This CDR3 contains 14 residues. Germline CDR1 and CDR2: SGHRS and YFSETQ. CDR3 loop: CASSSGQGNEKLFF. The DNA of the CDR3 is TGCGCCAGCAGCTCGGGACAGGGGAACGAAAAACTGTTTTTT.

CDR3 nucleotides: TGCGCCAGCAGCCGTGACAGGGGATACACTGAAGCTTTCTTT. Amino acids: CASSRDRGYTEAFF. This chain uses TRBV5-1 with TRBJ1-1; 8 bases map to TRBD1. V gave up 4 bases and J gave up 3 bases; unmatched junction bases: 5. The CDR3 has 14 residues. The germline V gene encodes CDR1 SGHRS and CDR2 YFSETQ.

In this sample, this clone turned up once. V usage is TRBV28 and J usage is TRBJ2-7; either TRBD1 or TRBD2 may fit D (5 bases each). CDR1 MDHEN and CDR2 SYDVKM come from the germline V gene. The CDR3 consists of 16 residues. The V gene lost 2 bases and the J gene lost 3 bases, with 17 bases spanning the gap. The CDR3: CASSLLRRGQGYEQYF. Here the CDR3 DNA reads TGTGCCAGCAGTTTACTGCGACGAGGGCAGGGCTACGAGCAGTACTTC.

The table lists this clone with a count of one. This chain joins TRBV18 and TRBJ1-2; the D is unclear. Germline assignment: CDR1 KGHSH and CDR2 LQKENI. The germline V and J ends were trimmed by 3 bases and 4 bases, with 15 bases remaining between them. The CDR3 has 15 residues. This CDR3 is CASSPSGAIPYGYTF. The CDR3 coding sequence is TGTGCCAGCTCACCCTCGGGAGCTATCCCCTATGGCTACACCTTC.

The chain couples TRBV28 to TRBJ1-2, with D tentatively TRBD1 (5 bases). V was cut by 7 bases and J by 4 bases, with 16 bases left in between. The CDR3 covers 14 residues. The germline V gene encodes CDR1 MDHEN and CDR2 SYDVKM. CDR3 protein: CASTILPGSYGYTF. CDR3 coding DNA: TGTGCCAGCACCATACTGCCAGGGAGCTATGGCTACACCTTC.

This chain connects TRBV7-9 to TRBJ1-2, with D unresolved. Deletions cut 6 bases from V and 3 bases from J, with 11 bases between. Germline values: CDR1 SEHNR, CDR2 FQNEAQ (reference sequence). The CDR3 is 13 amino acids. This chain's CDR3 is CASSPPSDYGYTF. The CDR3 nucleotides read TGTGCCAGCAGTCCCCCGTCCGACTATGGCTACACCTTC. Variable domain in full (rest from reference TRBV7-9 and TRBJ1-2): DTGVSQNPRHKITKRGQNVTFRCDPISEHNRLYWYRQTLGQGPEFLTYFQNEAQLEKSRLLSDRFSAERPKGSFSTLEIQRTEQGDSAMYLCASSPPSDYGYTFGSGTRLTVV.

This chain links TRBV7-6 with TRBJ2-7, with D hard to call. The CDR3 contains 13 residues. Deletions cut 3 bases from V and 3 bases from J, with 9 bases between. Germline V gene lookup returns CDR1 SGHVS and CDR2 FNYEAQ. The CDR3: CASSFGSYYEQYF. DNA of the CDR3: TGTGCCAGCAGCTTTGGCAGTTACTACGAGCAGTACTTC.

The chain combines TRBV5-1 with TRBJ1-6; maybe TRBD1 (6 bases). CDR3 size: 15 residues. Germline lookup yields CDR1 SGHRS and CDR2 YFSETQ. V was pared by 3 bases and J by 5 bases, with 12 bases between. CDR3 in amino acids: CASSSQGVDNSPLHF. The CDR3 region has the DNA TGCGCCAGCAGCTCACAGGGCGTGGATAATTCACCCCTCCACTTT.

On this clone itself: Additional DNA sequences in this sample encode the identical CDR3. The rearrangement uses TRBV28 and TRBJ1-5; D is unresolved. CDR1 and CDR2 (germline): MDHEN, SYDVKM. The CDR3 length is 15 residues. With 6 bases removed from V and 6 bases from J, the gap between germline ends came to 18 bases. CDR3: CASSFSRRFAQPQHF. The DNA of the CDR3 is TGTGCCAGCAGCTTCAGCAGGAGGTTTGCTCAGCCCCAGCATTTT. The full variable domain, rest sourced from reference TRBV28 and TRBJ1-5, is DVKVTQSSRYLVKRTGEKVFLECVQDMDHENMFWYRQDPGLGLRLIYFSYDVKMKEKGDIPEGYSVSREKKERFSLILESASTNQTSMYLCASSFSRRFAQPQHFGDGTRLSIL.

This chain connects TRBV5-5 to TRBJ2-7; D possibly uses TRBD1 or TRBD2 (5 bases each). There are 16 residues in the CDR3. V lost 0 bases and J 0 bases, leaving 13 bases between the germline ends. Looked up from germline, CDR1 is SGHKS and CDR2 is YYEKEE (reference sequence). CDR3 sequence (DNA): TGTGCCAGCAGCTTGGGATTCTGGGACGGCTCCTACGAGCAGTACTTC. It yields the protein CASSLGFWDGSYEQYF.

The table lists this clone with a count of one. The chain has TRBV7-2 and TRBJ2-1, with D uncertain. V was shortened by 6 bases and J by 8 bases, with 8 bases between the two germline ends. There are 11 residues in the CDR3. CDR1 SGHTA and CDR2 FQGNSA come from the germline V gene. In DNA, the CDR3 is TGTGCCAGCAGACGAAGCGATGAGCAGTTCTTC. Amino acids: CASRRSDEQFF.

CDR3 amino acids: CASSYSMGAGQPQHF. The CDR3 coding sequence is TGTGCCAGCAGTTACTCGATGGGGGCCGGGCAGCCCCAGCATTTT. The genes are TRBV6-5 and TRBJ1-5, with D tentatively TRBD1 (6 bases). The CDR3 runs 15 residues. Germline V lookup: CDR1 MNHEY, CDR2 SVGAGI. V shed 0 bases and J shed 7 bases, with 13 bases lying between them.

The V call is TRBV30, the J call TRBJ1-1; no firm D call. The ends were cut back, 0 bases at V and 1 base at J, with 12 bases in the middle. Per germline, CDR1 GTSNPN and CDR2 SVGIG (reference sequence). CDR3 length: 15 amino acids. CDR3 nucleotide sequence: TGTGCCTGGAGTGTGAACCGGATGAGGAACACTGAAGCTTTCTTT. It translates to CAWSVNRMRNTEAFF.

CDR3 region: CASSRTGNTEAFF. The DNA for the CDR3 is TGTGCCAGCAGCCGGACAGGGAACACTGAAGCTTTCTTT. V usage is TRBV3-1 (or the pseudogene TRBV3-2) and J usage is TRBJ1-1, with 7 positions matching TRBD1. Germline assignment: CDR1 LGHDT and CDR2 YNNKEL (reference sequence). The V and J ends lost 4 bases and 1 base, in that order; junction bases with no gene match: 0. The CDR3 spans 13 residues.

V usage is TRBV2 and J usage is TRBJ2-1, with TRBD2 as a possible D gene (5 bases). Looked up from germline, CDR1 is SNHLY and CDR2 is FYNNEI. The CDR3 contains 13 residues. V was shortened by 6 bases and J by 3 bases, with 9 bases between the two germline ends. The CDR3 spells CASRDLSYNEQFF. The CDR3, as DNA: TGTGCCAGCAGGGACTTAAGCTACAATGAGCAGTTCTTC.

This chain uses TRBV5-1 with TRBJ2-3, with 11 bases matching TRBD2. The V and J ends lost 7 bases and 2 bases, in that order; junction bases with no gene match: 6. The CDR3 is made up of 15 amino acids. Per the germline V gene, CDR1 is SGHRS and CDR2 is YFSETQ. The CDR3 sequence: CASAGTSGFTDTQYF. CDR3 coding DNA: TGCGCCAGCGCCGGGACTAGCGGATTCACAGATACGCAGTATTTT.

This clone has just one count. The V gene is TRBV5-6, the J gene TRBJ1-1; D is possibly TRBD1 (6 bases). The CDR3 covers 16 residues. Trimming pared 4 bases from V and 1 base from J, leaving 17 bases between. Germline V CDR1 and CDR2: SGHDT, YYEEEE. The CDR3 here is CASSQLQGLGNTEAFF. The DNA for the CDR3 is TGTGCCAGCAGCCAATTACAGGGCTTAGGGAACACTGAAGCTTTCTTT.

The chain combines TRBV5-1 with TRBJ1-2; the D is unclear. Trimming shortened V by 0 bases and J by 4 bases, and 10 bases separated the two germline ends. Germline V gene lookup returns CDR1 SGHRS and CDR2 YFSETQ. The CDR3 contains 14 residues. The CDR3 protein is CASSLGVGTYGYTF. The CDR3 DNA is TGCGCCAGCAGCTTGGGGGTAGGAACCTATGGCTACACCTTC. Drawing the rest from reference TRBV5-1 and TRBJ1-2, the complete variable domain is KAGVTQTPRYLIKTRGQQVTLSCSPISGHRSVSWYQQTPGQGLQFLFEYFSETQRNKGNFPGRFSGRQFSNSRSEMNVSTLELGDSALYLCASSLGVGTYGYTFGSGTRLTVV.

The gene calls are TRBV14 and TRBJ2-3; D is unresolved. Germline V gene lookup returns CDR1 SGHDN and CDR2 FVKESK. V was pared by 4 bases and J by 0 bases, with 8 bases between. The CDR3 is made up of 14 amino acids. The CDR3 reads CASSPDRSTDTQYF. The CDR3 bases are TGTGCCAGCAGCCCCGATCGTAGCACAGATACGCAGTATTTT.